The rows below give T cell receptor beta chains drawn from one sample of a study of cytomegalovirus exposure and HLA in healthy donors. Libraries were prepared by immunoSEQ multiplex PCR; TCRdb keeps only in-frame clonotypes and omits some of them. The repertoire holds 50,000 to 55,000 clones, roughly 70% seen once, with approximately 20% in the top ten. Material: PBMCs. Source of these receptors: a woman in her 50s in good health and CMV-seropositive. The CDR3 runs from the conserved cysteine through the conserved F or W. D genes are given only for firm matches. Clone size is given for some rows only: seen once, a few or many times, or a class if the clone is expanded.

>TRBJ2-3|NA|TRBV30|NA
TGTGCCTGGAACCAGGGGTGGAGCGCAGATACGCAGTATTTT
CAWNQGWSADTQYF
>TRBJ2-3|TRBD2|TRBV6-4|NA
TGTGCCAGCAGTGACTCGAAGTCTAGCGGCAGCACAGATACGCAGTATTTT
CASSDSKSSGSTDTQYF
>TRBJ1-2|NA|TRBV19|NA
TGTGCCAGTAGAGGGGGTAACTATGGCTACACCTTC
CASRGGNYGYTF
>TRBJ2-1|NA|TRBV7-2|NA
TGTGCCAGCAGCTTAGGCGGGCAAAGGAGGAATGAGCAGTTCTTC
CASSLGGQRRNEQFF
>TRBJ1-1|NA|TRBV19|NA
TGTGCCAGTACCCAACGACAGCGGAACACTGAAGCTTTCTTT
CASTQRQRNTEAFF
>TRBJ2-5|TRBD2|TRBV2|NA
TGTGCCAGCGGGGGAGTAGCGGGTCAAGAGACCCAGTACTTC
CASGGVAGQETQYF
>TRBJ1-1|NA|TRBV6-1|few
TGTGCCAGCAGTTCGACAGTGTCAGGAACTGAAGCTTTCTTT
CASSSTVSGTEAFF
>TRBJ2-7|TRBD1|TRBV7-9|NA
TGTGCCAGCAGCTCCGGGACAGGTGAGCAGTACTTC
CASSSGTGEQYF
>TRBJ1-2|TRBD1|TRBV7-8|NA
TGTGCCAGCAGCCATCAGTATCGGGACAGGGTACGGTATGGCTACACCTTC
CASSHQYRDRVRYGYTF
>TRBJ2-7|TRBD2|TRBV4-3|NA
TGCGCCAGCAGCCAATCTCTCACGGCGGGAGACAACTCCTACGAGCAGTACTTC
CASSQSLTAGDNSYEQYF
>TRBJ2-2|NA|TRBV5-1|NA
TGCGCCAGCAGCCCAGCGAACACCGGGGAGCTGTTTTTT
CASSPANTGELFF
>TRBJ1-2|NA|TRBV7-2|NA
TGTGCCAGCAGCTTAGGACTGGGGCAGGGATTTTATGGCTACACCTTC
CASSLGLGQGFYGYTF
>TRBJ1-2|NA|TRBV5-1|NA
TGCGCCAGCAGCACAGGAGCTAACTATGGCTACACCTTC
CASSTGANYGYTF
>TRBJ2-1|NA|TRBV7-8|NA
TGTGCCAGCAGACCTCAGGGGAACGAGCAGTTCTTC
CASRPQGNEQFF
>TRBJ2-1|TRBD2|TRBV7-9|NA
TGTGCCAGCAGCTTGCGGGGGGGTAACTACAATGAGCAGTTCTTC
CASSLRGGNYNEQFF
>TRBJ1-4|TRBD1|TRBV27|NA
TGTGCCAGCAGCTATACTCCGGGACAGGGCGAAAAACTGTTTTTT
CASSYTPGQGEKLFF
>TRBJ2-3|NA|TRBV7-8|NA
TGTGCCAGCAGCCGGACTGCTGATACGCAGTATTTT
CASSRTADTQYF
>TRBJ2-1|NA|TRBV30|NA
TGTGCCTGGAGTGTAAGAGCGGTCGATGAGCAGTTCTTC
CAWSVRAVDEQFF
>TRBJ1-1|TRBD1|TRBV6-5|NA
TGTGCCAGCATCCTGACAGGGAACTCGAACACTGAAGCTTTCTTT
CASILTGNSNTEAFF
>TRBJ1-2|NA|TRBV4-1|NA
TGCGCCAGCAGCCCTAATAACAGGGCTAACTATGGCTACACCTTC
CASSPNNRANYGYTF
>TRBJ2-1|TRBD2|TRBV25-1|NA
TGTGCCAGCAGTGAATTCGGGCGGGAGGGTGGTGAGCAGTTCTTC
CASSEFGREGGEQFF
>TRBJ2-1|NA|TRBV7-2|few
TGTGCCAGCAGCCTCGGGACTGGGGTCGATGAGCAGTTCTTC
CASSLGTGVDEQFF
>TRBJ2-1|NA|TRBV4-2|NA
TGTGCCAGCAGCCAAGTTAGCGGCTACAATGAGCAGTTCTTC
CASSQVSGYNEQFF
>TRBJ2-6|TRBD1|TRBV25-1|NA
TGTGCCAGCAGTGCCGACAGGGGGCCTTCCGGGGCCAACGTCCTGACTTTC
CASSADRGPSGANVLTF
>TRBJ2-7|TRBD2|TRBV4-1|NA
TGCGCCAGCAGCCAAGAGTTCGCTAGCGGGGACTACGAGCAGTACTTC
CASSQEFASGDYEQYF
>TRBJ2-1|NA|TRBV5-1|NA
TGCGCCAGCACGGGCGGGAACTACAATGAGCAGTTCTTC
CASTGGNYNEQFF
>TRBJ2-2|TRBD2|TRBV5-3|NA
TGTGCCAGAAGCTTGAACGGGAGGGATAACACCGGGGAGCTGTTTTTT
CARSLNGRDNTGELFF
>TRBJ2-7|NA|TRBV5-3|few
TGTGCCAGAAGCTTTAGCGGCAATGTTGAGCAGTACTTC
CARSFSGNVEQYF
>TRBJ2-1|TRBD1|TRBV10-3|NA
TGTGCCATCAGCATTCGGGACAGGGATGAGCAGTTCTTC
CAISIRDRDEQFF
>TRBJ1-4|NA|TRBV28|once
TGTGCCAGCACCCTGGCCGGCCCACTAGAAAAACTGTTTTTT
CASTLAGPLEKLFF
>TRBJ2-1|TRBD2|TRBV27|few
TGTGCCAGCAGTGCGGGAGGGCCCTACAATGAGCAGTTCTTC
CASSAGGPYNEQFF
>TRBJ2-7|NA|TRBV29-1|NA
TGCAGCGTTGACGCCAAACAGGGTTCCTACGAGCAGTACTTC
CSVDAKQGSYEQYF
>TRBJ2-7|NA|TRBV4-3|few
TGCGCCAGCAGCCCGAACACCAGGGGTTGGGAGCAGTACTTC
CASSPNTRGWEQYF
>TRBJ2-6|TRBD1|TRBV4-3|once
TGCGCCAGCAGCCAAGATACCCAGGGGGCTGGGGCCAACGTCCTGACTTTC
CASSQDTQGAGANVLTF
>TRBJ2-7|NA|TRBV27|NA
TGTGCCAGCAGGGAGGCCGGGGATTTGGAGCGGTACTTC
CASREAGDLERYF
>TRBJ2-7|NA|TRBV5-1|few
TGCGCCAGCAGCTTGACAGTTGATTACGAGCAGTACTTC
CASSLTVDYEQYF
>TRBJ2-5|TRBD2|TRBV5-4|NA
TGTGCCAGCAGCCGAGAGACTAGCGGGGGAAGAGAGACCCAGTACTTC
CASSRETSGGRETQYF
>TRBJ1-2|NA|TRBV7-2|once
TGTGCCAGCAGCCCCCGGCCGGAGATCTATGGCTACACCTTC
CASSPRPEIYGYTF
>TRBJ1-1|TRBD1|TRBV27|NA
TGTGCCAGCAGCCAATCCGGGACAGGGAGATCTTTCTTT
CASSQSGTGRSFF
>TRBJ2-5|NA|TRBV5-8|NA
TGTGCCAGCAGCCCGTGGCACTTACTACAAGAGACCCAGTACTTC
CASSPWHLLQETQYF
>TRBJ2-1|NA|TRBV9|NA
TGTGCCAGCAGCGATAGGACCAACAGGGTACACAACAATGAGCAGTTCTTC
CASSDRTNRVHNNEQFF
>TRBJ2-7|TRBD2|TRBV28|NA
TGTGCCAGCAGACCATCCGGGACTAGTTCCTACGAGCAGTACTTC
CASRPSGTSSYEQYF
>TRBJ1-2|NA|TRBV4-2|few
TGTGCCAGCAGCTTAGGGGCAGACTATGGCTACACCTTC
CASSLGADYGYTF
>TRBJ2-2|NA|TRBV4-3|NA
TGCGCCAGCAGCCAAGATGGCCTAGGCGGGGAGCTGTTTTTT
CASSQDGLGGELFF
>TRBJ2-1|NA|TRBV7-6|NA
TGTGCCAGCAGCGCCGGGGATACGGGGGATGAGCAGTTCTTC
CASSAGDTGDEQFF
>TRBJ1-2|NA|TRBV6-4|NA
TGTGCCAGCCGAGACAGTACCAACTATGGCTACACCTTC
CASRDSTNYGYTF
>TRBJ2-1|TRBD2|TRBV19|NA
TGTGCCAGTAGTAAACTAGCGGGAGGAACGAATGAGCAGTTCTTC
CASSKLAGGTNEQFF
>TRBJ1-2|NA|TRBV30|once
TGTGCCTGGAGTGTACGGGGGGGAAGGCACTATGGCTACACCTTC
CAWSVRGGRHYGYTF
>TRBJ2-7|NA|TRBV2|few
TGTGCCAGCAGACACGAAAACGAGCAGTACTTC
CASRHENEQYF
>TRBJ1-3|NA|TRBV5-1|NA
TGCGCCAGCAGCTTGGCCCTAACCGGGATCTCTGGAAACACCATATATTTT
CASSLALTGISGNTIYF
>TRBJ1-1|TRBD1|TRBV15|NA
TGTGCCACCAGCAGACAGACAGGGGTGGGCCCCACTGAAGCTTTCTTT
CATSRQTGVGPTEAFF
>TRBJ1-2|NA|TRBV7-9|NA
TGTGCCAGCAGCTTGGGGCAGGGTCCTAACTATGGCTACACCTTC
CASSLGQGPNYGYTF
>TRBJ2-7|NA|TRBV28|few
TGTGCCAGCAGAAAGACAGGGGAGGGCTACGAGCAGTACTTC
CASRKTGEGYEQYF